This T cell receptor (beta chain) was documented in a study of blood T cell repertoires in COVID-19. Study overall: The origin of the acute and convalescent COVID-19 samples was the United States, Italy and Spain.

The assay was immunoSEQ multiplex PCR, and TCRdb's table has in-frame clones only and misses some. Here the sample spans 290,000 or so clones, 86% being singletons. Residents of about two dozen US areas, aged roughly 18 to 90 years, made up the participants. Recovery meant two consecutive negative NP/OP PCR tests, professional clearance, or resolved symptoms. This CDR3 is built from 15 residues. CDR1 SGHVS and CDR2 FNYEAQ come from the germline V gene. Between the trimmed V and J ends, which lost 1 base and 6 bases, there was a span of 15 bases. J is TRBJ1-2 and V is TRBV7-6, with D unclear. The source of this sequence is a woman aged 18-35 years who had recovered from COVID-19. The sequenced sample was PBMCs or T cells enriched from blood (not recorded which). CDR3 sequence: CASSLGGGAPHGYTF. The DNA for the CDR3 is TGTGCCAGCAGCTTAGGTGGAGGCGCACCTCATGGCTACACCTTC.